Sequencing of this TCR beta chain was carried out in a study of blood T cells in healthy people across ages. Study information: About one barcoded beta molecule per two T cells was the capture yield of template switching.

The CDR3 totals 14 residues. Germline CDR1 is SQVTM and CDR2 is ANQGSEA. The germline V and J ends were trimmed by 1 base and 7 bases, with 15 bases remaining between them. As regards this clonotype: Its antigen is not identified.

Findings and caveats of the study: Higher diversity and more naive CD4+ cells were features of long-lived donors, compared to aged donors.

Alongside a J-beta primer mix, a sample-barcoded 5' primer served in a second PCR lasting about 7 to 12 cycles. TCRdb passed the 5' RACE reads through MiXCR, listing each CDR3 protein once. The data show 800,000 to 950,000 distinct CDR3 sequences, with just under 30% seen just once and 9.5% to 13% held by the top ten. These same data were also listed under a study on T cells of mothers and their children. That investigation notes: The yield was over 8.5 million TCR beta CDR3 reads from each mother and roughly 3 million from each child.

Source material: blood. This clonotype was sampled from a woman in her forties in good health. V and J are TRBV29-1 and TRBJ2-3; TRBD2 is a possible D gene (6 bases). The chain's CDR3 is CSVEVGMGGNTQYF. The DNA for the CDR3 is TGCAGCGTTGAAGTGGGAATGGGCGGGAATACGCAGTATTTT.